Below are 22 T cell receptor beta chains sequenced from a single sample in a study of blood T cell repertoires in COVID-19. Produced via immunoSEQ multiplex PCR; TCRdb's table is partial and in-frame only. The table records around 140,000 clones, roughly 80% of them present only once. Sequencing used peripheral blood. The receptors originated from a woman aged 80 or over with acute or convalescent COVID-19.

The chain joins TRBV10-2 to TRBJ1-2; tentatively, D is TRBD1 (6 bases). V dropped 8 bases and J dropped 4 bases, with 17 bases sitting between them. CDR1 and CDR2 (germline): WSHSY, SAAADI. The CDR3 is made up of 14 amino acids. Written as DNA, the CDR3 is TGCGCCAGCGGGAGTCACAGGGATTTCTATGGCTACACCTTC. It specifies CASGSHRDFYGYTF.

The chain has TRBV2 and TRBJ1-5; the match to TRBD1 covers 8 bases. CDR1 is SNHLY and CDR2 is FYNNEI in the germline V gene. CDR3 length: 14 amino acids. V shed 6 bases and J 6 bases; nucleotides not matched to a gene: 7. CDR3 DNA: TGTGCCAGCAGAGCACAGGGGGTTCGTCAGCCCCAGCATTTT. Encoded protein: CASRAQGVRQPQHF.

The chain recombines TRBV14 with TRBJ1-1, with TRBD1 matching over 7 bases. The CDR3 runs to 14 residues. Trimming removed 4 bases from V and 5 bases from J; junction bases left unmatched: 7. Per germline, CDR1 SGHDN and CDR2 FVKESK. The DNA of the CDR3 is TGTGCCAGCAGCCGATACAGGGGACGTACTGAAGCTTTCTTT. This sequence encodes CASSRYRGRTEAFF.

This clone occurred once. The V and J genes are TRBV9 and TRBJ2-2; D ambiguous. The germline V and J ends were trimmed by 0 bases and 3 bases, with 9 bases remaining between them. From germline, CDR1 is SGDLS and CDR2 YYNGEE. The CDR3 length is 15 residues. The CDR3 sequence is CASSVDGSYTGELFF. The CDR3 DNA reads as TGTGCCAGCAGCGTAGATGGCTCCTACACCGGGGAGCTGTTTTTT.

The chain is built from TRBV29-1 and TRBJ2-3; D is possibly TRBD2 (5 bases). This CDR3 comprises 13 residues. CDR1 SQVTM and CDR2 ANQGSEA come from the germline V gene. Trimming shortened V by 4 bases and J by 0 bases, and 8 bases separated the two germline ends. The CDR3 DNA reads TGCAGCGTTGTTGGGAGAAGCACAGATACGCAGTATTTT. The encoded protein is CSVVGRSTDTQYF.

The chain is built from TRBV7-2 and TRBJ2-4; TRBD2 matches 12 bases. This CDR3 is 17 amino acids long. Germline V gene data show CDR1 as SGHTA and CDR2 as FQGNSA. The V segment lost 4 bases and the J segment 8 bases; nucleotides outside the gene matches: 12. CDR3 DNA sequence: TGTGCCAGCAGCTCCCCTGGCCTAGCGGGAGGGCAGTACATTCAGTACTTC. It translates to CASSSPGLAGGQYIQYF.

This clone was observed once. The chain's CDR3 is CASSATGTGDNEQFF. The CDR3, as DNA: TGTGCCAGCAGCGCAACCGGGACAGGGGACAATGAGCAGTTCTTC. The gene calls are TRBV5-5 and TRBJ2-1; TRBD1 aligns across 10 bases. The CDR3 runs 15 residues. Trimming at V came to 4 bases and at J to 5 bases, leaving 6 bases not matched to a gene. The germline V gene has CDR1 SGHKS and CDR2 YYEKEE (reference sequence).

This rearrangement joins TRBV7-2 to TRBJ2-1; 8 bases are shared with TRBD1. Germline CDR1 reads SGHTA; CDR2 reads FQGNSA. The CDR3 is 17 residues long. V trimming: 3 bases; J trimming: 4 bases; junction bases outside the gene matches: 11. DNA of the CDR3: TGTGCCAGCAGCTTGGTTACAGGGGGTGGGGGATACAATGAGCAGTTCTTC. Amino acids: CASSLVTGGGGYNEQFF.

The CDR3 loop is CASSLAGLANNEQFF. The CDR3 nucleotides are TGCGCCAGCAGCTTGGCCGGACTAGCCAATAATGAGCAGTTCTTC. This sequence joins TRBV5-1 and TRBJ2-1; 8 bases align to TRBD2. In germline, CDR1 is SGHRS, CDR2 YFSETQ. The CDR3 runs 15 residues. Unmatched junction bases numbered 6, after V lost 0 bases and J lost 7 bases.

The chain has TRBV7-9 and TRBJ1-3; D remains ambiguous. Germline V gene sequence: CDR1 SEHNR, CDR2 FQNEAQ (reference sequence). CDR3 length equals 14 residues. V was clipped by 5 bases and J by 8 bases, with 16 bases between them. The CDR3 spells CASSPRGPEDTIYF. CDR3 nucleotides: TGTGCCAGCAGCCCAAGAGGGCCGGAGGACACCATATATTTT.

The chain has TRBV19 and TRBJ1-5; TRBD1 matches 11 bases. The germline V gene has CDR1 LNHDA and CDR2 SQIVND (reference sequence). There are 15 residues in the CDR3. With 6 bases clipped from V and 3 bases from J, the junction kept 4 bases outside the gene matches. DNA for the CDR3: TGTGCCAGTAGGGGGACAGGGGGGCCCAATCAGCCCCAGCATTTT. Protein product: CASRGTGGPNQPQHF.

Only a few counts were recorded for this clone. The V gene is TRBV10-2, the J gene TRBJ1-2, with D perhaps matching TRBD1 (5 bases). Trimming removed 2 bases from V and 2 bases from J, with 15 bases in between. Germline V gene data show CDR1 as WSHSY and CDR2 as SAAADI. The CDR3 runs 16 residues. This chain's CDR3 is CASSEQPGRANYGYTF. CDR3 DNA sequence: TGCGCCAGCAGTGAGCAGCCAGGGAGGGCCAACTATGGCTACACCTTC.

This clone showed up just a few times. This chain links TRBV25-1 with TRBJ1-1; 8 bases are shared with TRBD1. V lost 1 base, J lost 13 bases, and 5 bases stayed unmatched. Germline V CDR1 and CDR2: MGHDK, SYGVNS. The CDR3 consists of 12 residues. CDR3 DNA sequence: TGTGCCAGCAGTGAATTATGGGACAGGTTTTTCTTT. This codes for CASSELWDRFFF.

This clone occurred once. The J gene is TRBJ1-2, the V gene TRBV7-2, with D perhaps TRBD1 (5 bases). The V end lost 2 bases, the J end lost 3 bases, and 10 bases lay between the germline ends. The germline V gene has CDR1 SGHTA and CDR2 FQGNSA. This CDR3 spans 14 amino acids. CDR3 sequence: CASSLMVTDYGYTF. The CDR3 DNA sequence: TGTGCCAGCAGCTTAATGGTGACAGACTATGGCTACACCTTC.

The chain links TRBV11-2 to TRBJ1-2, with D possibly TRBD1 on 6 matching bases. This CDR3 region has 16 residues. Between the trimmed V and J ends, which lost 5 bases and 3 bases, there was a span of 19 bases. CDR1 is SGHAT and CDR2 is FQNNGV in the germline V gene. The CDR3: CASSTPGVPGYYGYTF. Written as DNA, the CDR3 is TGTGCCAGCAGCACACCAGGGGTGCCAGGGTACTATGGCTACACCTTC.

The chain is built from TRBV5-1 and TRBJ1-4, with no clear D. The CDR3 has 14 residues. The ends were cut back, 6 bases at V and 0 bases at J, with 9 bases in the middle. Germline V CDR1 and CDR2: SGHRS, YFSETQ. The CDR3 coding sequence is TGCGCCAGCACTGCGACACCAACTAATGAAAAACTGTTTTTT. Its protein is CASTATPTNEKLFF.

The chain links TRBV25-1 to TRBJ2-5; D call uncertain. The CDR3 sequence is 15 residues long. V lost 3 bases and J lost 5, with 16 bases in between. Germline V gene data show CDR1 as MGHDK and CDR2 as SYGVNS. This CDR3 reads CASSDGFRLRETQYF. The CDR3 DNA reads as TGTGCCAGCAGTGATGGGTTCCGACTCCGGGAGACCCAGTACTTC.

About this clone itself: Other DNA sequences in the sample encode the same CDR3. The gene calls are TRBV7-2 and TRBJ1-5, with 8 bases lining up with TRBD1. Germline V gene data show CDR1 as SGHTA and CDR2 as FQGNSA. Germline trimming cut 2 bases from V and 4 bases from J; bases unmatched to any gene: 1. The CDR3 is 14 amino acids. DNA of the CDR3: TGTGCCAGCAGCTTAAGGACAGGGAATCAGCCCCAGCATTTT. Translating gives CASSLRTGNQPQHF.

CDR3 nucleotides: TGTGCCATCAGTGAGCCGGGGATTCTGGATACGCAGTATTTT. It is translated as CAISEPGILDTQYF. The V call is TRBV10-3, the J call TRBJ2-3; perhaps TRBD2 as D (5 bases). V shed 2 bases and J shed 6 bases, with 12 bases lying between them. Germline-derived CDR1 and CDR2 are ENHRY and SYGVKD. The CDR3 is 14 residues long.

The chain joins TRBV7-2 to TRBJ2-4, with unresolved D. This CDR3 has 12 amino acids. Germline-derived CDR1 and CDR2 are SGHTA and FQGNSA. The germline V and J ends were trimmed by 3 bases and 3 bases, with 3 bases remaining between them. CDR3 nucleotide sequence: TGTGCCAGCAGCTTCCACAAAAACATTCAGTACTTC. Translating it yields CASSFHKNIQYF.

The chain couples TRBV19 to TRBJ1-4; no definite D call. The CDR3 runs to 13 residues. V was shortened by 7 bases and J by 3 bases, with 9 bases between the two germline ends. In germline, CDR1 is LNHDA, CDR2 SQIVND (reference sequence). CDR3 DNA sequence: TGTGCCAGTAACGGGGTACCTAATGAAAAACTGTTTTTT. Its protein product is CASNGVPNEKLFF.

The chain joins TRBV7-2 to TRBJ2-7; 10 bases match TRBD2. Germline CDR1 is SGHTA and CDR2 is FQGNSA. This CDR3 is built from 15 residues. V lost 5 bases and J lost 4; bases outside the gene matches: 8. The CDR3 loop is CASSHQAGGQYEQYF. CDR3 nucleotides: TGTGCCAGCAGCCACCAAGCGGGAGGGCAGTACGAGCAGTACTTC.